These T cell receptor beta chains were read from a single sample in a study of blood T cell repertoires in COVID-19. Clones were sequenced by immunoSEQ multiplex PCR, and TCRdb holds only the in-frame ones, with some missing. The sample records 20,000 or so clones, 85% to 90% being singletons. Sequenced: peripheral blood. These receptors originate from a man aged 50 to 60 with active COVID-19. The CDR3 runs from the conserved cysteine through the conserved F or W. D genes are given only for firm matches. Not every row has a clone size; where given, it reads once, few, many or a size class.

V gene,clone size,D gene,J gene,CDR3 protein,CDR3 DNA
TRBV5-1,NA,TRBD2,TRBJ2-3,CASSIPSGGRTDTQYF,TGCGCCAGCAGCATCCCTAGCGGGGGTCGGACAGATACGCAGTATTTT
TRBV11-2,few,TRBD1,TRBJ1-5,CASSRREGASNQPQHF,TGTGCCAGCAGCCGCCGGGAGGGGGCAAGCAATCAGCCCCAGCATTTT
TRBV7-3,NA,TRBD1,TRBJ1-3,CASSLNPQGAGNTIYF,TGTGCCAGCAGCCTAAACCCCCAGGGGGCTGGAAACACCATATATTTT
TRBV10-2,medium-sized,TRBD2,TRBJ2-1,CASYTSGGASEQFF,TGCGCCAGCTATACTAGCGGGGGGGCGAGTGAGCAGTTCTTC
TRBV29-1,once,NA,TRBJ1-2,CSVDGLNYGYTF,TGCAGCGTTGATGGGCTTAACTATGGCTACACCTTC
TRBV11-3,NA,NA,TRBJ2-2,CASSHTGTGELFF,TGTGCCAGCAGTCATACAGGGACCGGGGAGCTGTTTTTT
TRBV10-3,once,NA,TRBJ2-2,CAISESRAGELFF,TGTGCCATCAGTGAGTCTAGAGCCGGGGAGCTGTTTTTT
TRBV6-5,NA,NA,TRBJ1-1,CASSWGSEAFF,TGTGCCAGCAGTTGGGGCTCTGAAGCTTTCTTT
TRBV11-2,NA,NA,TRBJ2-5,CASSLKEGAYQETQYF,TGTGCCAGCAGCTTAAAAGAAGGGGCGTACCAAGAGACCCAGTACTTC
TRBV5-5,NA,NA,TRBJ1-2,CASSPLDTGSYTF,TGTGCCAGCAGCCCCTTAGATACGGGGAGCTACACCTTC
TRBV5-1,NA,NA,TRBJ1-4,CASSVGGVTRDEKLFF,TGCGCCAGCAGCGTAGGGGGGGTCACCCGGGATGAAAAACTGTTTTTT
TRBV12-3/TRBV12-4,NA,NA,TRBJ1-1,CASTSQGENEAFF,TGTGCCAGCACCTCACAGGGAGAGAATGAAGCTTTCTTT
TRBV27,NA,TRBD2,TRBJ2-7,CASSAASGGAHEQYF,TGTGCCAGCAGTGCAGCTAGCGGGGGGGCCCACGAGCAGTACTTC
TRBV28,NA,NA,TRBJ2-5,CASRYRVWETQYF,TGTGCCAGCAGATACAGGGTCTGGGAGACCCAGTACTTC
TRBV19,medium-sized,NA,TRBJ2-1,CASSIDDSNNEQFF,TGTGCCAGTAGTATAGACGACAGCAACAATGAGCAGTTCTTC
TRBV10-1,once,NA,TRBJ2-1,CASSESVASDSYNEQFF,TGCGCCAGCAGTGAGTCGGTGGCTAGCGACTCCTACAATGAGCAGTTCTTC
TRBV18,NA,NA,TRBJ1-3,CASSPDSVSGNTIYF,TGTGCCAGCTCACCTGACTCCGTCTCTGGAAACACCATATATTTT
TRBV10-3,NA,TRBD1,TRBJ1-6,CAIRGTVVNSPLHF,TGTGCCATCAGGGGGACAGTAGTTAATTCACCCCTCCACTTT
TRBV5-4,few,NA,TRBJ1-2,CASSPGRGETNYGYTF,TGTGCCAGCAGCCCTGGCAGGGGAGAGACTAACTATGGCTACACCTTC
TRBV3-1/TRBV3-2,NA,NA,TRBJ2-1,CASSQVESSYNEQFF,TGTGCCAGCAGCCAAGTAGAGAGCTCCTACAATGAGCAGTTCTTC
TRBV18,NA,NA,TRBJ2-1,CASSPPVGGASSYNEQFF,TGTGCCAGCTCACCGCCGGTCGGAGGGGCCAGCTCCTACAATGAGCAGTTCTTC
TRBV6-2/TRBV6-3,NA,NA,TRBJ1-1,CASSYMSRNTEAFF,TGTGCCAGCAGTTACATGAGCCGTAACACTGAAGCTTTCTTT
TRBV12-5,NA,NA,TRBJ2-7,CASGLGGVGSYEQYF,TGTGCTAGTGGTTTAGGCGGGGTAGGCTCCTACGAGCAGTACTTC
TRBV11-2,NA,NA,TRBJ2-7,CASSDRRMGRGYEQYF,TGTGCCAGCAGCGACCGCCGGATGGGGCGCGGTTACGAGCAGTACTTC
TRBV4-3,NA,NA,TRBJ1-1,CASSQLPSGGTEAFF,TGCGCCAGCAGCCAATTACCATCGGGGGGGACTGAAGCTTTCTTT
TRBV5-4,few,TRBD2,TRBJ2-1,CASSFAGTSGGREQFF,TGTGCCAGCAGTTTTGCCGGGACTAGCGGGGGAAGGGAGCAGTTCTTC
TRBV6-1,NA,NA,TRBJ1-4,CASSEAGRNTHLTTTNEKLFF,TGTGCCAGCAGTGAAGCTGGGAGGAATACCCACCTTACAACAACTAATGAAAAACTGTTTTTT
TRBV19,NA,NA,TRBJ1-2,CASSIGTVPGYTF,TGTGCCAGTAGTATAGGTACAGTCCCGGGCTACACCTTC
TRBV7-9,once,NA,TRBJ2-7,CASSLDTTYEQYF,TGTGCCAGCAGCTTAGACACGACCTACGAGCAGTACTTC
TRBV7-9,NA,NA,TRBJ2-3,CASSLEEDLGTQYF,TGTGCCAGCAGCTTAGAGGAGGATCTGGGTACGCAGTATTTT
TRBV9,NA,TRBD2,TRBJ2-5,CASSPRLAGEETQYF,TGTGCCAGCAGCCCCAGACTAGCGGGAGAAGAGACCCAGTACTTC
TRBV5-1,NA,TRBD1,TRBJ2-4,CASSVQGAGNIQYF,TGCGCCAGCAGCGTACAGGGGGCTGGAAACATTCAGTACTTC
TRBV11-3,NA,NA,TRBJ1-3,CASSLGSGNPGNTIYF,TGTGCCAGCAGCTTAGGTAGCGGGAATCCTGGAAACACCATATATTTT
TRBV7-2,few,NA,TRBJ2-4,CASSPETENIQYF,TGTGCCAGCAGCCCCGAGACAGAAAACATTCAGTACTTC
TRBV7-2,NA,TRBD2,TRBJ2-3,CASSLAGGDTQYF,TGTGCCAGCAGCTTAGCGGGAGGGGATACGCAGTATTTT
TRBV7-9,NA,TRBD2,TRBJ2-7,CASSSGTSAEQYF,TGTGCCAGCAGCTCCGGGACTAGCGCCGAGCAGTACTTC
TRBV11-2,NA,NA,TRBJ2-7,CASSLGGALYEQYF,TGTGCCAGCAGCTTAGGTGGGGCACTCTACGAGCAGTACTTC
TRBV7-9,NA,NA,TRBJ2-6,CASSLTSSGANVLTF,TGTGCCAGCAGCTTAACTAGCTCTGGGGCCAACGTCCTGACTTTC
TRBV5-1,NA,TRBD1,TRBJ2-5,CASSLVGDSALGETQYF,TGCGCCAGCAGCTTGGTGGGGGACAGCGCCCTAGGGGAGACCCAGTACTTC
TRBV2,NA,TRBD1,TRBJ2-2,CASSDVQGVPGELFF,TGTGCCAGCAGTGACGTACAGGGGGTTCCCGGGGAGCTGTTTTTT
TRBV5-1,NA,TRBD2,TRBJ2-1,CASSRSGGYYNEQFF,TGCGCCAGCAGCCGCAGCGGGGGTTATTACAATGAGCAGTTCTTC
TRBV7-8,NA,NA,TRBJ1-1,CASSNRHETLNTEAFF,TGTGCCAGCAGCAACCGACACGAGACATTGAACACTGAAGCTTTCTTT
TRBV5-4,NA,TRBD2,TRBJ2-5,CASSLGGGAGETQYF,TGTGCCAGCAGCTTGGGCGGGGGGGCCGGAGAGACCCAGTACTTC
TRBV11-3,few,TRBD1,TRBJ2-2,CASSHGTGNFGELFF,TGTGCCAGCAGCCACGGGACAGGGAATTTCGGGGAGCTGTTTTTT
TRBV6-6,NA,TRBD1,TRBJ1-1,CASSYSTNRGRNEAFF,TGTGCCAGCAGTTACTCCACAAACAGGGGGCGGAATGAAGCTTTCTTT
TRBV9,NA,NA,TRBJ1-2,CASSPTGGFYGYTF,TGTGCCAGCAGCCCCACGGGAGGGTTCTATGGCTACACCTTC
TRBV6-5,NA,TRBD1,TRBJ1-5,CASTGGTGWSQPQHF,TGTGCCAGCACTGGCGGGACAGGGTGGTCTCAGCCCCAGCATTTT
TRBV19,NA,TRBD1,TRBJ2-7,CASKPGGSADEQYF,TGTGCCAGTAAGCCAGGGGGCTCCGCCGACGAGCAGTACTTC
TRBV4-3,NA,NA,TRBJ1-5,CASSQEYEWQPQHF,TGCGCCAGCAGCCAAGAGTATGAGTGGCAGCCCCAGCATTTT
TRBV4-1,NA,NA,TRBJ2-4,CASSQAPGGMAKNIQYF,TGCGCCAGCAGCCAAGCCCCCGGGGGAATGGCCAAAAACATTCAGTACTTC
TRBV6-2/TRBV6-3,NA,NA,TRBJ1-4,CASSYGGGPANEKLFF,TGTGCCAGCAGTTACGGGGGAGGGCCAGCTAATGAAAAACTGTTTTTT
TRBV11-3,NA,TRBD2,TRBJ2-1,CASSRGRTSGRNNEQFF,TGTGCCAGCAGCCGGGGGCGGACTAGCGGGCGGAACAATGAGCAGTTCTTC
TRBV4-1,NA,TRBD1,TRBJ1-1,CASSHDGRGRIEAFF,TGCGCCAGCAGTCACGACGGCAGGGGGCGAATTGAAGCTTTCTTT
TRBV9,NA,NA,TRBJ1-5,CASSENPQGNQPQHF,TGTGCCAGCAGCGAAAACCCACAGGGTAATCAGCCCCAGCATTTT
TRBV6-5,NA,NA,TRBJ2-1,CASSPNLNYNEQFF,TGTGCCAGCAGCCCCAACCTAAACTACAATGAGCAGTTCTTC